This T cell receptor (beta chain) was recovered during a study of regulatory T cells in long-lasting Graves disease (dated by TCRdb to about 2021). In the study overall: Persistent Graves' disease was defined as antithyroid drug treatment for over 5 years with persistently positive TSH receptor autoantibodies. A total of 33 samples underwent TCR sequencing, from some 13 patients with persistent Graves' disease and 20 or so patients with newly diagnosed Graves' disease. Antithyroid drugs had been taken for 10 to 13 years on average by persistent Graves' disease patients in the clinical cohort. Patients with persistent Graves' disease were compared with patients with newly diagnosed Graves' disease using TCR sequencing and RNA sequencing of peripheral blood. The study was registered as a clinical trial and conducted in China.

This clonotype came up a few times. Its specific antigen is unknown. Base-call qualities are not available, and no considerably larger clone is one nucleotide away. This sample's time point label indicates: persistent/refractory GD, antithyroid drugs over 5 years with positive TRAb. For both TCR sequencing and RNA sequencing, RNA was extracted from PBMCs using TRIzol. The diagnosis of Graves' disease followed American Thyroid Association guidelines. Recruitment of patients was carried out at an endocrinology department in Xi'an, China. Each patient gave 9 to 10 milliliters of peripheral blood, collected in an EDTA anticoagulant tube. Ficoll Paque Plus density gradient separation was used to isolate PBMCs, and no further T cell sorting was performed. An Agilent 2100 Bioanalyzer and agarose gel were used to check RNA quality, while a NanoDrop 2000 measured RNA concentration. Sequences SGHTA (CDR1) and FQGNSA (CDR2) are obtained from the germline V gene. The CDR3 has 18 amino acids, counting the end cysteine and phenylalanine. Only the CDR3 region is kept as DNA, spanning 54 bases read in frame from base 1. V is cut by 0 bases and J by 2 bases, and the space between the germline ends is 16 bases.

Libraries were constructed by multiplex PCR. Data came from an Illumina HiSeq 4000. TCR beta libraries were built with iRepertoire HTBI primers and Arm-PCR amplification of CDR3 regions. PCR products were gel purified before sequencing. Per the authors' processing: A total of some 60 TRBV and more than twelve TRBJ segments were identified across samples and were used for gene usage analysis of CDR3 amino acid clonotypes. COPE and FqMerger were used to merge the filtered high-quality paired reads into contigs. BLAST was used to align contigs to IMGT TRBV, TRBD and TRBJ reference genes, and CDR3 was defined according to IMGT. Any clonotype with a frequency above 0.1% was counted as a highly expanded clone. Repertoire diversity was measured by Shannon entropy, and V-J evenness by the Gini coefficient. A clonotype found in more than one individual was treated as public. TCRdb reanalyzed the raw reads on its own, using fastp at Q25 for trimming and MiXCR for clone calling, and kept in-frame beta chains. Entries are consolidated by CDR3 protein sequence, retaining the most common genes and DNA. TCRdb's processing, not the authors', yielded these V and J calls. Counted in this sample were 420,000 or so distinct CDR3 sequences; less than 25% of them appeared once. Roughly 28% of the sample belongs to the ten largest clones.

Overall study results and their limits: The study examined only peripheral blood because the primary lesion, thyroid tissue, could not be accessed. Persistent patients shared more public clonotypes among themselves (around 2,500) than newly diagnosed patients did (roughly 910). Compared with newly diagnosed patients, persistent Graves' disease patients had lower TCR Shannon entropy and fewer highly expanded clones, which suggests clonal expansion. Sequencing and analysis were restricted to the TCR beta chain. The authors noted that the small sample size was a limitation that may lower accuracy. Preferential use of TRBV28, TRBJ1-2 and TRBJ2-5 was observed in persistent disease, whereas TRBV20-1 and TRBJ2-1 were favored in newly diagnosed disease.

The source was peripheral blood mononuclear cells (PBMCs), collected when the disease was refractory, from a patient treated with antithyroid drugs. This receptor was identified in a female donor with Graves disease. The chain employs TRBV7-2 and TRBJ1-4, with the D gene uncertain. The DNA sequence is TGTGCCAGCAGCTTAGCAAAGAGAGGTCCGGCGACTAATGAAAAACTGTTTTTT. Translation gives CASSLAKRGPATNEKLFF.